This entry concerns a single TCR beta chain. Its antigen is as yet unknown. The data originate from a study of response to subunit inactivated influenza vaccine. TCRdb re-analysed the RT-PCR reads in MiXCR, keeping a single row per CDR3 protein. The sample has a few hundred thousand distinct CDR3 sequences, around 22% seen once. Study findings and constraints: Only a handful of new T cells, the authors suggested, are recruited with each seasonal influenza vaccination.

The CDR3 is made up of 16 amino acids. Germline CDR1 and CDR2: SGHRS and YFSETQ. The V and J ends lost 2 bases and 4 bases, in that order; junction bases with no gene match: 10. Sequencing used PBMCs from blood, obtained around 22 months after vaccination. The chain is built from TRBV5-1 and TRBJ2-7; TRBD2 aligns across 9 bases. The receptor comes from a man aged 45 to 70 who received an inactivated influenza vaccine. CDR3 nucleotides: TGCGCCAGCAGCTTAGGGCCGCGACTAGCGGCGTACGAGCAGTACTTC. Its translation: CASSLGPRLAAYEQYF. Full variable domain (outside the CDR3, taken from reference TRBV5-1 and TRBJ2-7): KAGVTQTPRYLIKTRGQQVTLSCSPISGHRSVSWYQQTPGQGLQFLFEYFSETQRNKGNFPGRFSGRQFSNSRSEMNVSTLELGDSALYLCASSLGPRLAAYEQYFGPGTRLTVT.